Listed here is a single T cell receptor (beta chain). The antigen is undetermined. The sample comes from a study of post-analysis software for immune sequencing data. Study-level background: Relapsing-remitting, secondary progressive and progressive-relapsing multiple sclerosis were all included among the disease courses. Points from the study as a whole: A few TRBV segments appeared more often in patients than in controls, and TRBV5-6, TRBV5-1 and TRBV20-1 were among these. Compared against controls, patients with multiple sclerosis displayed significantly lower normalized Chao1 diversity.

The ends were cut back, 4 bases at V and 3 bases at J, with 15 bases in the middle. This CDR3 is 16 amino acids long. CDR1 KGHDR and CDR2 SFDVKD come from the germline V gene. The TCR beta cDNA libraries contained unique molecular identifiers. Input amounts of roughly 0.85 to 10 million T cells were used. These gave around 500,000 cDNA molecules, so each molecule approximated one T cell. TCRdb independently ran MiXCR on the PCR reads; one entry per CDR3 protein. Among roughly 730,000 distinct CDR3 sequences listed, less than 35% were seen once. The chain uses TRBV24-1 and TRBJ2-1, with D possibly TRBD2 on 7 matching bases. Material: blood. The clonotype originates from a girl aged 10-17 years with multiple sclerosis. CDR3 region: CATSDGAGAGYNEQFF. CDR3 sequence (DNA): TGTGCCACCAGTGACGGGGCGGGGGCAGGCTACAATGAGCAGTTCTTC.